This entry lists 4 T cell receptor beta chains sequenced from one sample in a study of blood T cell repertoires in COVID-19. Measured with immunoSEQ multiplex PCR; TCRdb has only the in-frame clones, and not every one. The sample has about 260,000 clones; just under 90% are singletons. The sample taken for sequencing was peripheral blood. Receptors originate from a woman aged 40-49 years with acute or convalescent COVID-19.

The chain employs TRBV6-6 and TRBJ2-3; tentative D call: TRBD1 (6 bases). Germline CDR1 is MNHNY and CDR2 is SVGAGI (reference sequence). The CDR3 has 15 residues. Trimming removed 7 bases from V and 0 bases from J, with 14 bases in between. The CDR3 protein is CASKDRSLSTDTQYF. The CDR3 coding sequence is TGTGCCAGCAAGGACAGATCCCTTAGCACAGATACGCAGTATTTT.

This chain links TRBV7-2 with TRBJ1-2; D is uncertain. The germline V gene encodes CDR1 SGHTA and CDR2 FQGNSA. V was clipped by 8 bases and J by 0 bases, with 10 bases between them. This CDR3 has 13 amino acids. The CDR3 DNA reads TGTGCCAGCGAGGAGGATACTAACTATGGCTACACCTTC. This gives the protein CASEEDTNYGYTF. The whole variable domain, filled in from reference TRBV7-2 and TRBJ1-2, reads GAGVSQSPSNKVTEKGKDVELRCDPISGHTALYWYRQSLGQGLEFLIYFQGNSAPDKSGLPSDRFSAERTGGSVSTLTIQRTQQEDSAVYLCASEEDTNYGYTFGSGTRLTVV.

This chain's CDR3 is CASSLRQVTGELFF. Here the CDR3 DNA reads TGTGCCAGCAGTCTTCGACAGGTGACCGGGGAGCTGTTTTTT. This chain connects TRBV2 to TRBJ2-2; weak D call: TRBD1 (6 bases). V lost 5 bases and J 5 bases, leaving 12 bases between the germline ends. The germline V gene has CDR1 SNHLY and CDR2 FYNNEI. This CDR3 spans 14 amino acids.

This chain connects TRBV5-1 to TRBJ1-1; TRBD1 matches 8 bases. Germline trimming cut 4 bases from V and 12 bases from J; bases unmatched to any gene: 17. CDR1 is SGHRS, CDR2 YFSETQ, per germline. The CDR3 runs 15 residues. The CDR3: CASSAPEDRGGVTFF. The CDR3 DNA reads TGCGCCAGCAGCGCCCCGGAAGACAGGGGCGGAGTGACTTTCTTT.